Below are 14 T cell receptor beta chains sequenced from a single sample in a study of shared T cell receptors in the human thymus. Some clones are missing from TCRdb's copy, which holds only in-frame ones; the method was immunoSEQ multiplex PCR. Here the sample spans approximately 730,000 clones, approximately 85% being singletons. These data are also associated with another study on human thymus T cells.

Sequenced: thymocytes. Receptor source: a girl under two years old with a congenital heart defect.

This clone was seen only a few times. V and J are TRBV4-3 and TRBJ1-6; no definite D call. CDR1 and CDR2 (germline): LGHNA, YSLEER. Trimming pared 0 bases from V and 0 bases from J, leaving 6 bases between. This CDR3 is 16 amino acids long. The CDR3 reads CASSQDSDSYNSPLHF. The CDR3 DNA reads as TGCGCCAGCAGCCAAGATAGCGACTCCTATAATTCACCCCTCCACTTT.

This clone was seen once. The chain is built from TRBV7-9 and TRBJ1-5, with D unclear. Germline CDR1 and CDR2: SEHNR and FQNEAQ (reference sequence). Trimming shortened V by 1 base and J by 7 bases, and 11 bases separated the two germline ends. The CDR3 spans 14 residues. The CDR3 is CASSLGLTWQPQHF. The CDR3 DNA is TGTGCCAGCAGCTTAGGACTAACCTGGCAGCCCCAGCATTTT. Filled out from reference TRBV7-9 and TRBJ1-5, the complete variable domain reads DTGVSQNPRHKITKRGQNVTFRCDPISEHNRLYWYRQTLGQGPEFLTYFQNEAQLEKSRLLSDRFSAERPKGSFSTLEIQRTEQGDSAMYLCASSLGLTWQPQHFGDGTRLSIL.

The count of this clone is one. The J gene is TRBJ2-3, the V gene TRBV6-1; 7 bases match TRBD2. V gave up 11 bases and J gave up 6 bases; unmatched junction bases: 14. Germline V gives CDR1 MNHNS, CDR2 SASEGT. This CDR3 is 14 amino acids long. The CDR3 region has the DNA TGTGCCCTCTCCGGGCGGGGGAGCGAGGATACGCAGTATTTT. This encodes CALSGRGSEDTQYF.

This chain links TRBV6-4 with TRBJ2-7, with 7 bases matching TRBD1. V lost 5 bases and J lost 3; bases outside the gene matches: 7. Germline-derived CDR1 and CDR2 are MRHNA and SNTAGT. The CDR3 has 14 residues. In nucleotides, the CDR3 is TGTGCCAGCAGTCCCCGGACAGGAGTCTACGAGCAGTACTTC. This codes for CASSPRTGVYEQYF.

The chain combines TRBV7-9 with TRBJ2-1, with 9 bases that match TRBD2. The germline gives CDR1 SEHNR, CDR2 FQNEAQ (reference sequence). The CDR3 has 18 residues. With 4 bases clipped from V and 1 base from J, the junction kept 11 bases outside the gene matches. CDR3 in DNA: TGTGCCAGCAGCTCCCCACTAGGACTAGCGTCATCCTACAATGAGCAGTTCTTC. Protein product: CASSSPLGLASSYNEQFF. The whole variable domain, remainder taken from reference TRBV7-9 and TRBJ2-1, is DTGVSQNPRHKITKRGQNVTFRCDPISEHNRLYWYRQTLGQGPEFLTYFQNEAQLEKSRLLSDRFSAERPKGSFSTLEIQRTEQGDSAMYLCASSSPLGLASSYNEQFFGPGTRLTVL.

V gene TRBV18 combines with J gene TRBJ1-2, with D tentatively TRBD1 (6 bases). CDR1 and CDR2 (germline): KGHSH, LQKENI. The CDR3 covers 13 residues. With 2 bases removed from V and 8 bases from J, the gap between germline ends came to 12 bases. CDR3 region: CASSPEGEVGYTF. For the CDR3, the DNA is TGTGCCAGCTCACCAGAGGGGGAAGTAGGCTACACCTTC.

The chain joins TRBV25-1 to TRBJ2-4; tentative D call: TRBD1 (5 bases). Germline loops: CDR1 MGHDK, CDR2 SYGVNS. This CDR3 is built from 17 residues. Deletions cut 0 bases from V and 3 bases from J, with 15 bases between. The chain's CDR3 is CASSEYDKGSDKNIQYF. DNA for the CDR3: TGTGCCAGCAGTGAATATGATAAGGGGTCGGACAAAAACATTCAGTACTTC.

CDR3 DNA: TGTGCCAGCAGTTTAGGGGCAGGCGCGAACACCGGGGAGCTGTTTTTT. Translated, it gives CASSLGAGANTGELFF. This chain uses TRBV27 with TRBJ2-2, with D possibly being TRBD1 (5 bases). V was cut by 2 bases and J by 0 bases, with 10 bases left in between. There are 16 residues in the CDR3. CDR1 is MNHEY, CDR2 SMNVEV, per germline (reference sequence).

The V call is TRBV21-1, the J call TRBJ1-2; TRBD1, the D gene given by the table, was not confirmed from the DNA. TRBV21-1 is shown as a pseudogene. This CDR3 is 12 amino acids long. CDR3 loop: CASSKMGRGYTF. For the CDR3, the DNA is TGTGCCAGCAGCAAAATGGGCCGGGGCTACACCTTC.

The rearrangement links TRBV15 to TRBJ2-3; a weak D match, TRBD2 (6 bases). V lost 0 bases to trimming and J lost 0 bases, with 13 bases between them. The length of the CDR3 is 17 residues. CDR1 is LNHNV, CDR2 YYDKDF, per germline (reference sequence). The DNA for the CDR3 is TGTGCCACCAGCAGAGATCGGGGGAACTACAGCACAGATACGCAGTATTTT. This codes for CATSRDRGNYSTDTQYF.

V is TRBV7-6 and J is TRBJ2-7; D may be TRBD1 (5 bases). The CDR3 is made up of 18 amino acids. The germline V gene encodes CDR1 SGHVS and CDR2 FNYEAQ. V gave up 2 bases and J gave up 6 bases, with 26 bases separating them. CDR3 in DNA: TGTGCCAGCAGCTTACAACCCCCGCATTCGACAGCAAAAAGCGAGCAGTACTTC. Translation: CASSLQPPHSTAKSEQYF.

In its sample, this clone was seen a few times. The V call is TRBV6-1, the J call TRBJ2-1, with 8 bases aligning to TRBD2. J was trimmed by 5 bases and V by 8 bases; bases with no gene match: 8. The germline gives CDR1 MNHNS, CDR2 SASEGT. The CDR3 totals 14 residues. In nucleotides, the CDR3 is TGTGCCAGCGGTAGGGCGGGGGGCAACAATGAGCAGTTCTTC. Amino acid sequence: CASGRAGGNNEQFF.

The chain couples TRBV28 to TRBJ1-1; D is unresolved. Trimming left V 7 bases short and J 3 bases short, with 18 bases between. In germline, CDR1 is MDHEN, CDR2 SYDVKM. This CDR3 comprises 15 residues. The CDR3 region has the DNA TGTGCCAGCACCTCTCCCCGGGAGGATCACACTGAAGCTTTCTTT. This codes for CASTSPREDHTEAFF.

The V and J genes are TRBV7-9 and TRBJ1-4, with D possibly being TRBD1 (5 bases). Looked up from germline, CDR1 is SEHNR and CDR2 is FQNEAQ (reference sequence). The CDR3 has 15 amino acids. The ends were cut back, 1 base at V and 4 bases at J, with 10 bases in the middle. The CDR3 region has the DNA TGTGCCAGCAGCTTAGATGGACACTATAATGAAAAACTGTTTTTT. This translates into CASSLDGHYNEKLFF.